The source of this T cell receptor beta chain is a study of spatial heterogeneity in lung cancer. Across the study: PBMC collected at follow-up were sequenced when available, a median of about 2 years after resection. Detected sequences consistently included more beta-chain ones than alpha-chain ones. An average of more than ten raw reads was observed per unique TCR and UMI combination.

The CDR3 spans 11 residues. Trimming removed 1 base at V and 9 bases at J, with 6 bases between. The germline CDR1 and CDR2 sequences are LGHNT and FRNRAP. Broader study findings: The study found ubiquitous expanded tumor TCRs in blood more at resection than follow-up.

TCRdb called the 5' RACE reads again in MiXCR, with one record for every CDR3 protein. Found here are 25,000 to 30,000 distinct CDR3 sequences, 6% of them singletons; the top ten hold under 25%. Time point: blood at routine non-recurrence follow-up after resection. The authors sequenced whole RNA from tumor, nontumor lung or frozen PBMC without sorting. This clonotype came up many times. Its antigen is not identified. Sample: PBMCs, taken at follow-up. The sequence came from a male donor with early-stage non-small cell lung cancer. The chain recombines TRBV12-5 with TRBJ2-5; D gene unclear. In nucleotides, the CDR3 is TGTGCTAGTGGTTTGGGTTCTCCCCAGTACTTC. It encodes CASGLGSPQYF.